The 30 T cell receptor beta chains given below trace back to one sample, sequenced in a study of human T cells and chemical hapten exposure. Sample time point: pre-sensitization, week 0. Regarding treatment: therapeutic diphenylcyclopropenone sensitization with weekly scalp DPC. MiXCR was run by TCRdb on the RACE reads, yielding one entry per CDR3 protein. This repertoire shows about 74,000 distinct CDR3 sequences, 14% found once; its top ten account for roughly 4.5%. Sequencing used whole blood, obtained in connection with sensitization to the hapten diphenylcyclopropenone (DPC). Receptor source: a woman aged 45 to 65 with alopecia areata. Some clones in this sample may be carry-over from other donors' samples.

A few counts support this clonotype. The junction departs from germline at one end; a sequencing error may be responsible. CDR3 in DNA: TGTGCCAGCAGCATAGCGGGATTTGAGCAGTTCTTC. Translating gives CASSIAGFEQFF. V usage is TRBV7-2 and J usage is TRBJ2-1; 8 positions agree with TRBD2. The CDR3 is 12 amino acids. Germline lookup yields CDR1 SGHTA and CDR2 FQGNSA.

As DNA, the CDR3 is TGTGCCAGCAGCTTAGATGGCGGGAGATTACGTGAGCAGTTCTTC. This codes for CASSLDGGRLREQFF. V usage is TRBV7-2 and J usage is TRBJ2-1; 7 bases are a match to TRBD2. The CDR3 sequence is 15 residues long. V lost 1 base to trimming and J lost 9 bases; unmatched junction nucleotides: 9. Germline V CDR1 and CDR2: SGHTA, FQGNSA.

This clonotype was observed a few times. The chain joins TRBV29-1 to TRBJ1-1; 7 positions agree with TRBD1. With V trimmed by 3 bases and J by 3 bases, 4 bases remained unmatched. Germline loops: CDR1 SQVTM, CDR2 ANQGSEA. The CDR3 consists of 13 residues. CDR3 bases: TGCAGCGTTGATCGGGACAGATACACTGAAGCTTTCTTT. It codes for CSVDRDRYTEAFF.

This rearrangement joins TRBV27 to TRBJ2-5, with 9 bases aligning to TRBD1. The CDR3 is made up of 13 amino acids. Germline V gene data show CDR1 as MNHEY and CDR2 as SMNVEV (reference sequence). V gave up 6 bases and J gave up 5 bases; unmatched junction bases: 4. CDR3 bases: TGTGCCAGCAGGGACAGGGGTCGGGAGACCCAGTACTTC. Its translation is CASRDRGRETQYF.

This clonotype has ten or more counts. This chain links TRBV21-1 with TRBJ2-1; the table calls TRBD1, which could not be checked here. TRBV21-1 counts as a pseudogene. This CDR3 has 16 residues. The CDR3 loop is CASSSRTENSYNEQFF. In DNA, the CDR3 is TGTGCCAGCAGCAGCAGGACAGAGAATTCCTACAATGAGCAGTTCTTC.

This clonotype was seen at least ten times. The chain is built from TRBV7-9 and TRBJ2-7; 9 positions match TRBD1. CDR1 and CDR2 from the germline V gene are SEHNR and FQNEAQ (reference sequence). Germline trimming cut 6 bases from V and 6 bases from J; bases unmatched to any gene: 9. This CDR3 has 14 amino acids. The CDR3 coding sequence is TGTGCCAGCAGATTTGGGACAGGGAGTAGCGAGCAGTACTTC. Its protein is CASRFGTGSSEQYF.

The V call is TRBV20-1, the J call TRBJ2-5; 10 nucleotides align to TRBD2. The CDR3 has 14 residues. In germline, CDR1 is DFQATT, CDR2 SNEGSKA (reference sequence). V lost 4 bases to trimming and J lost 2 bases; unmatched junction nucleotides: 4. The CDR3 DNA reads as TGCAGTGCTAAAAGCGGGAGGGGACAAGAGACCCAGTACTTC. It translates to CSAKSGRGQETQYF.

In this sample, this clonotype turned up a few times. The chain employs TRBV28 and TRBJ1-1; D not resolved. The length of the CDR3 is 13 residues. The V end was cut by 7 bases, the J end by 5 bases, with 14 bases between. Per the germline V gene, CDR1 is MDHEN and CDR2 is SYDVKM. CDR3 protein: CASISPSWTEAFF. CDR3 DNA sequence: TGTGCCAGCATTTCTCCAAGTTGGACTGAAGCTTTCTTT.

This clonotype appeared a few times. The V and J genes are TRBV5-1 and TRBJ2-1; TRBD2 aligns across 13 bases. The length of the CDR3 is 16 residues. J gave up 9 bases and V 1 base, and 7 bases lay outside the gene matches. In germline, CDR1 is SGHRS, CDR2 YFSETQ. DNA for the CDR3: TGCGCCAGCAGCTTGCAACCGGGACTAGCGGGAAGTGAGCAGTTCTTC. The encoded protein is CASSLQPGLAGSEQFF.

This sequence joins TRBV20-1 and TRBJ2-1, with 7 bases matching TRBD1. The CDR3 length is 17 residues. With V trimmed by 8 bases and J by 4 bases, 20 bases remained unmatched. Germline V gene sequence: CDR1 DFQATT, CDR2 SNEGSKA (reference sequence). CDR3 nucleotides: TGCAGTCCGAGACGGGACAGCGATATTATGAATTACAATGAGCAGTTCTTC. Protein product: CSPRRDSDIMNYNEQFF.

The chain uses TRBV29-1 and TRBJ1-1, with 8 bases that match TRBD1. This CDR3 has 14 residues. Germline V gene sequence: CDR1 SQVTM, CDR2 ANQGSEA. Losses at the gene ends were 4 bases for V and 0 bases for J; bases not matched to a gene: 4. The CDR3, as DNA: TGCAGCGTTGGGGGACAGGTAGTGAACACTGAAGCTTTCTTT. It translates to CSVGGQVVNTEAFF.

This clonotype was picked up many times. The chain employs TRBV19 and TRBJ2-5; a weak D match, TRBD1 (6 bases). V lost 3 bases, J lost 5 bases, and 19 bases lay in between. CDR1 is LNHDA, CDR2 SQIVND, per germline (reference sequence). The CDR3 is made up of 16 amino acids. This CDR3 is CASSIPGSLTGETQYF. For the CDR3, the DNA is TGTGCCAGTAGTATCCCCGGGTCACTTACAGGGGAGACCCAGTACTTC. Drawing the rest from reference TRBV19 and TRBJ2-5, the complete variable domain is DGGITQSPKYLFRKEGQNVTLSCEQNLNHDAMYWYRQDPGQGLRLIYYSQIVNDFQKGDIAEGYSVSREKKESFPLTVTSAQKNPTAFYLCASSIPGSLTGETQYFGPGTRLLVL.

This clonotype was observed at least ten times. The chain employs TRBV5-4 and TRBJ2-1, with TRBD1 matching over 7 bases. The CDR3 has 15 residues. In germline, CDR1 is SGHNT, CDR2 YYREEE (reference sequence). With V trimmed by 9 bases and J by 0 bases, 9 bases remained unmatched. CDR3 in DNA: TGTGCCATCAGGGACAGCGTTAGCTCCTACAATGAGCAGTTCTTC. Its protein product is CAIRDSVSSYNEQFF.

This clonotype has just one count. V gene TRBV28 combines with J gene TRBJ1-2, with D perhaps matching TRBD1 (6 bases). Germline V gene data show CDR1 as MDHEN and CDR2 as SYDVKM. CDR3 length: 14 amino acids. V gave up 5 bases and J gave up 7 bases, with 17 bases separating them. CDR3 in amino acids: CASSPPQQGFGYTF. CDR3 sequence (DNA): TGTGCCAGCAGTCCGCCACAACAGGGCTTTGGCTACACCTTC.

The J gene is TRBJ2-3, the V gene TRBV27; 7 bases line up with TRBD1. Germline values: CDR1 MNHEY, CDR2 SMNVEV (reference sequence). Trimming cost V 3 bases and J 7 bases; bases outside gene matches: 7. This CDR3 contains 14 residues. The CDR3 reads CASSFGRGRNTQYF. In DNA form, the CDR3 reads TGTGCCAGCAGTTTTGGCAGGGGGAGAAATACGCAGTATTTT.

In this sample, this clonotype turned up a few times. The rearrangement links TRBV18 to TRBJ2-7, with D hard to call. V gave up 4 bases and J gave up 6 bases, with 19 bases separating them. This CDR3 has 15 residues. From germline, CDR1 is KGHSH and CDR2 LQKENI. The CDR3: CASSLSDQIEFEQYF. DNA of the CDR3: TGTGCCAGCTCACTCTCGGACCAAATTGAGTTCGAGCAGTACTTC.

This clonotype appeared a few times. This sequence joins TRBV5-4 and TRBJ1-1, with 9 nucleotides matching TRBD1. This CDR3 contains 16 residues. Trimming took 3 bases from V and 0 from J; bases not matched to a gene: 6. Germline CDR1 is SGHNT and CDR2 is YYREEE (reference sequence). The CDR3 loop is CASSYYRGPMNTEAFF. CDR3 nucleotide sequence: TGTGCCAGCAGCTACTACAGGGGGCCGATGAACACTGAAGCTTTCTTT.

This sequence joins TRBV4-3 and TRBJ2-7; 11 bases agree with TRBD2. The V gene end was trimmed by 0 bases and the J gene end by 1 base; junction bases not matched to a gene: 5. Looked up from germline, CDR1 is LGHNA and CDR2 is YSLEER. This CDR3 has 17 amino acids. CDR3 sequence (DNA): TGCGCCAGCAGCCAAGAGGTGACTAGCGGGATTTCCTACGAGCAGTACTTC. As protein: CASSQEVTSGISYEQYF.

This clonotype was seen more than once but under ten times. The rearrangement uses TRBV5-1 and TRBJ2-7; the match to TRBD1 covers 10 bases. The CDR3 contains 14 residues. V shed 0 bases and J 3 bases; nucleotides not matched to a gene: 0. Germline loops: CDR1 SGHRS, CDR2 YFSETQ. The CDR3 nucleotides are TGCGCCAGCAGCTTGGGGGACAGGGGCTACGAGCAGTACTTC. This sequence encodes CASSLGDRGYEQYF.

This clonotype was seen more than once but under ten times. The V gene is TRBV3-1, the J gene TRBJ2-1; weak D call: TRBD2 (6 bases). CDR3 length: 15 residues. Deletions cut 5 bases from V and 1 base from J, with 12 bases between. CDR1 LGHDT and CDR2 YNNKEL come from the germline V gene (reference sequence). CDR3 in DNA: TGTGCCAGCAGCTTCCTAGCGAGATCCTACAATGAGCAGTTCTTC. It encodes CASSFLARSYNEQFF.

The genes are TRBV25-1 and TRBJ2-3; TRBD2 matches 11 bases. The CDR3 consists of 15 residues. V shed 4 bases, J shed 4 bases, and the junction held 4 bases outside the gene matches. CDR1 and CDR2 from the germline V gene are MGHDK and SYGVNS. DNA of the CDR3: TGTGCCAGCAGTGGCGGGACTAGCGGTGCAGATACGCAGTATTTT. Encoded protein: CASSGGTSGADTQYF.

V is TRBV5-4 and J is TRBJ2-1, with 9 nucleotides matching TRBD1. CDR1 and CDR2 (germline): SGHNT, YYREEE (reference sequence). The junction had 9 bases not matched to a gene; V was cut back by 4 bases and J by 7 bases. The CDR3 has 15 amino acids. The CDR3, as DNA: TGTGCCAGCAGCCCCGACAGGGGGAGGGTTAATGAGCAGTTCTTC. This gives the protein CASSPDRGRVNEQFF.

The V call is TRBV18, the J call TRBJ2-3; D may correspond to TRBD1 or TRBD2 (5 bases each). CDR3 length equals 15 residues. V shed 0 bases and J shed 0 bases, with 7 bases lying between them. Germline V CDR1 and CDR2: KGHSH, LQKENI. CDR3 sequence reads: CASSPPGDSTDTQYF. The CDR3 DNA sequence: TGTGCCAGCTCACCACCGGGGGACAGCACAGATACGCAGTATTTT. Drawing the rest from reference TRBV18 and TRBJ2-3, the complete variable domain is NAGVMQNPRHLVRRRGQEARLRCSPMKGHSHVYWYRQLPEEGLKFMVYLQKENIIDESGMPKERFSAEFPKEGPSILRIQQVVRGDSAAYFCASSPPGDSTDTQYFGPGTRLTVL.

The chain recombines TRBV9 with TRBJ1-1; 9 nucleotides align to TRBD1. The CDR3 has 15 residues. CDR1 and CDR2 (germline): SGDLS, YYNGEE. The ends lost 4 bases at V and 5 bases at J; junction bases unmatched: 9. The CDR3 sequence is CASSPFTGGFTEAFF. The CDR3 region has the DNA TGTGCCAGCAGCCCATTTACAGGGGGCTTTACTGAAGCTTTCTTT.

Judged by abundance, this clonotype is medium-sized. This sequence joins TRBV16 and TRBJ1-1; TRBD1 is a possible D gene (6 bases). In germline, CDR1 is KGHSY, CDR2 FQNENV. V lost 3 bases to trimming and J lost 1 base, with 6 bases between them. The CDR3 is 13 amino acids. The CDR3 coding sequence is TGTGCCAGCAGCCAGACAGGGAACACTGAAGCTTTCTTT. It yields the protein CASSQTGNTEAFF.

In its sample, this clonotype was seen a few times. The chain is built from TRBV28 and TRBJ2-1, with TRBD1 matching over 7 bases. CDR1 is MDHEN, CDR2 SYDVKM, per germline. V was clipped by 6 bases and J by 6 bases; unmatched bases: 14. There are 16 residues in the CDR3. The CDR3: CASRHGTVQWVNEQFF. CDR3 sequence (DNA): TGTGCCAGCAGACACGGGACAGTTCAATGGGTCAATGAGCAGTTCTTC.

This clonotype was detected a few times. V is TRBV5-1 and J is TRBJ2-3, with 9 bases identical to TRBD2. The CDR3 is 18 residues long. V lost 0 bases and J lost 0; bases outside the gene matches: 8. Looked up from germline, CDR1 is SGHRS and CDR2 is YFSETQ. DNA of the CDR3: TGCGCCAGCAGCTTGGATCTAGCGGGGAGTGCTAGCACAGATACGCAGTATTTT. This translates into CASSLDLAGSASTDTQYF.

The chain uses TRBV19 and TRBJ2-7; TRBD1 or TRBD2 may be the D gene (5 bases each). Deletions cut 5 bases from V and 1 base from J, with 12 bases between. This CDR3 contains 14 residues. Germline assignment: CDR1 LNHDA and CDR2 SQIVND (reference sequence). The CDR3 loop is CASSFGTQSYEQYF. CDR3 coding DNA: TGTGCCAGTAGTTTCGGGACCCAGTCCTACGAGCAGTACTTC.

In this sample, this clonotype turned up many times. This chain links TRBV28 with TRBJ2-3, with D unresolved. The germline gives CDR1 MDHEN, CDR2 SYDVKM. Between the trimmed V and J ends, which lost 8 bases and 2 bases, there was a span of 5 bases. This CDR3 has 11 residues. This chain's CDR3 is CASGYTDTQYF. The CDR3 nucleotides are TGTGCCAGCGGATACACAGATACGCAGTATTTT.

The table lists this clonotype with many counts. The rearrangement uses TRBV27 and TRBJ1-1, with D possibly TRBD1 on 5 matching bases. V was cut by 3 bases and J by 11 bases, with 19 bases left in between. The CDR3 loop spans 14 amino acids. Germline V gene data show CDR1 as MNHEY and CDR2 as SMNVEV (reference sequence). As DNA, the CDR3 is TGTGCCAGCAGTTTCGTAGGACACGGGGTTATGGCTTTCTTT. Translation: CASSFVGHGVMAFF.